This passage covers 18 T cell receptor beta chains from one sample sequenced in a study of CD8 T cells in Susac syndrome. Reverse transcription of about 0.45 to 1 ug RNA was carried out with random hexamers. From the immunoSEQ multiplex PCR reads, TCRdb called clonotypes with MiXCR, one entry per CDR3 protein. The sample lists around 71,000 distinct CDR3 sequences; around 93% were seen once. The material sequenced was CD4+ T cells from PBMCs. The receptors derive from a human donor with Susac syndrome.

The J gene is TRBJ2-1, the V gene TRBV4-1; possibly TRBD1 for D (6 bases). CDR1 MGHRA and CDR2 YSYEKL come from the germline V gene. Trimming shortened V by 2 bases and J by 4 bases, and 15 bases separated the two germline ends. The CDR3 consists of 16 residues. This chain's CDR3 is CASSQKTGPTYNEQFF. CDR3 sequence (DNA): TGCGCCAGCAGCCAAAAAACAGGGCCCACTTACAATGAGCAGTTCTTC.

The chain couples TRBV6-2 or TRBV6-3 to TRBJ2-3; 8 bases fit TRBD2. The germline gives CDR1 MNHEY, CDR2 SVGEGT. The CDR3 consists of 16 residues. V was clipped by 5 bases and J by 0 bases; unmatched bases: 7. CDR3 nucleotides: TGTGCCAGCAGTATTACTAGCGGAAGAAGCACAGATACGCAGTATTTT. Amino acid sequence: CASSITSGRSTDTQYF.

The V and J genes are TRBV12-3 or TRBV12-4 and TRBJ1-2; TRBD1 might be the D (6 bases). The length of the CDR3 is 15 residues. Deletions cut 6 bases from V and 4 bases from J, with 18 bases between. CDR3 in amino acids: CASRTIGGGGYGYTF. CDR3 sequence (DNA): TGTGCCAGCAGGACTATCGGGGGAGGGGGCTATGGCTACACCTTC.

The V gene is TRBV7-2, the J gene TRBJ1-1, with D hard to call. The germline V gene has CDR1 SGHTA and CDR2 FQGNSA. This CDR3 is built from 14 residues. V lost 1 base and J 0 bases, leaving 6 bases between the germline ends. The CDR3 loop reads CASSLEPLNTEAFF. CDR3 nucleotide sequence: TGTGCCAGCAGCTTAGAACCGTTGAACACTGAAGCTTTCTTT.

The CDR3 loop reads CASSPDSYRGEQFF. The CDR3 region has the DNA TGTGCCAGCAGCCCCGATTCTTATAGGGGTGAGCAGTTCTTC. The chain employs TRBV7-3 and TRBJ2-1; possible D gene TRBD1, 5 bases. Trimming removed 5 bases at V and 9 bases at J, with 17 bases between. The CDR3 is 14 residues long. Looked up from germline, CDR1 is SGHTA and CDR2 is FQGTGA.

This clonotype appeared a single time. V is TRBV25-1 and J is TRBJ1-1, with D hard to call. V lost 5 bases and J 2 bases, leaving 12 bases between the germline ends. Looked up from germline, CDR1 is MGHDK and CDR2 is SYGVNS. This CDR3 has 14 amino acids. The CDR3 is CASSKGSGNTEAFF. CDR3 sequence (DNA): TGTGCCAGCAGTAAAGGGTCGGGAAACACTGAAGCTTTCTTT.

This clonotype was counted a few times. The chain links TRBV5-1 to TRBJ2-1; D is perhaps TRBD2 (6 bases). The germline CDR1 and CDR2 sequences are SGHRS and YFSETQ. Trimming pared 0 bases from V and 15 bases from J, leaving 13 bases between. The length of the CDR3 is 12 residues. CDR3 coding DNA: TGCGCCAGCAGCTTGGATGGCGGGGCCTCGTTCTTC. Translation gives CASSLDGGASFF.

The V call is TRBV14, the J call TRBJ1-1; maybe TRBD1 (5 bases). Germline values: CDR1 SGHDN, CDR2 FVKESK. The CDR3 runs to 14 residues. V lost 0 bases to trimming and J lost 11 bases, with 16 bases between them. The CDR3 is CASSQDAVRTSAFF. The CDR3 coding sequence is TGTGCCAGCAGCCAAGATGCGGTTCGGACAAGTGCTTTCTTT.

This sequence joins TRBV29-1 and TRBJ1-4; D gene uncertain. V shed 4 bases and J shed 0 bases, with 6 bases lying between them. CDR1 and CDR2 from the germline V gene are SQVTM and ANQGSEA. The CDR3 has 13 residues. CDR3 sequence: CSVVRATNEKLFF. In DNA form, the CDR3 reads TGCAGCGTTGTTAGGGCAACTAATGAAAAACTGTTTTTT. Based on the CDR3 plus reference TRBV29-1 and TRBJ1-4, the full variable domain is SAVISQKPSRDICQRGTSLTIQCQVDSQVTMMFWYRQQPGQSLTLIATANQGSEATYESGFVIDKFPISRPNLTFSTLTVSNMSPEDSSIYLCSVVRATNEKLFFGSGTQLSVL.

The V gene is TRBV11-3, the J gene TRBJ2-7, with no clear D. CDR1 and CDR2 from the germline V gene are SGHNT and YENEEA. This CDR3 has 12 amino acids. Trimming left V 0 bases short and J 11 bases short, with 11 bases between. This CDR3 is CASSLDDRVKYF. DNA for the CDR3: TGTGCCAGCAGCTTAGATGATAGGGTGAAGTACTTC.

The genes are TRBV24-1 and TRBJ2-1; 8 bases are a match to TRBD1. J lost 3 bases, V lost 2 bases, and 5 bases had no gene match. The CDR3 runs to 16 residues. Germline loops: CDR1 KGHDR, CDR2 SFDVKD. In DNA, the CDR3 is TGTGCCACCAGTGATTCCGGACAGGGAGGCTACAATGAGCAGTTCTTC. Protein sequence: CATSDSGQGGYNEQFF.

This sequence joins TRBV7-2 and TRBJ1-6; weak D call: TRBD1 (5 bases). This CDR3 comprises 14 residues. The germline V and J ends were trimmed by 6 bases and 7 bases, with 13 bases remaining between them. Germline CDR1 reads SGHTA; CDR2 reads FQGNSA. In nucleotides, the CDR3 is TGTGCCAGCAGTCTCGGACAACCAAATTCACCCCTCCACTTT. It translates to CASSLGQPNSPLHF.

A single count supports this clonotype. The J gene is TRBJ1-5, the V gene TRBV9; 10 bases agree with TRBD1. V lost 5 bases, J lost 2 bases, and 7 bases stayed unmatched. CDR1 is SGDLS, CDR2 YYNGEE, per germline. The CDR3 covers 16 residues. In DNA, the CDR3 is TGTGCCAGCAGTCGGGGACAGGGGAGCGGCAATCAGCCCCAGCATTTT. This gives the protein CASSRGQGSGNQPQHF.

V is TRBV6-5 and J is TRBJ1-2; D possibly corresponds to TRBD1 (5 bases). V was shortened by 8 bases and J by 2 bases, with 9 bases between the two germline ends. Germline values: CDR1 MNHEY, CDR2 SVGAGI. CDR3 size: 12 residues. The CDR3 sequence: CASLGANYGYTF. CDR3 sequence (DNA): TGTGCCAGCCTCGGGGCAAACTATGGCTACACCTTC.

CDR3 region: CASSLFLVQGVVFYEQYF. CDR3 sequence (DNA): TGTGCCAGCAGCCTTTTCCTTGTACAGGGGGTCGTTTTCTACGAGCAGTACTTC. This sequence joins TRBV3-1 and TRBJ2-7; 8 bases fit TRBD1. This CDR3 is 18 amino acids long. The V and J ends lost 4 bases and 3 bases, in that order; junction bases with no gene match: 17. Germline V gene data show CDR1 as LGHDT and CDR2 as YNNKEL (reference sequence).

The rearrangement links TRBV5-1 to TRBJ1-1; 7 bases are a match to TRBD1. The CDR3 has 14 residues. The V and J ends lost 3 bases and 1 base, in that order; junction bases with no gene match: 3. Germline V lookup: CDR1 SGHRS, CDR2 YFSETQ. The CDR3 DNA reads TGCGCCAGCAGCTCGAGGACAGGGAACACTGAAGCTTTCTTT. Its translation is CASSSRTGNTEAFF.

The rearrangement uses TRBV18 and TRBJ2-7; weak D call: TRBD1 (7 bases). Between the trimmed V and J ends, which lost 3 bases and 3 bases, there was a span of 15 bases. CDR3 length: 15 amino acids. Germline loops: CDR1 KGHSH, CDR2 LQKENI. The CDR3 reads CASSPGQGGLYEQYF. CDR3 DNA sequence: TGTGCCAGCTCACCTGGTCAGGGGGGTCTCTACGAGCAGTACTTC.

This clonotype appeared a single time. This chain joins TRBV6-1 and TRBJ1-5, with TRBD1 matching 7 bases. The trim removed 6 bases at V and 0 bases at J, leaving 8 bases unmatched. CDR3 length: 16 amino acids. The germline V gene has CDR1 MNHNS and CDR2 SASEGT. The CDR3 reads CASRPGGGYSNQPQHF. The CDR3 DNA reads TGTGCCAGCAGGCCAGGGGGAGGATATAGCAATCAGCCCCAGCATTTT.